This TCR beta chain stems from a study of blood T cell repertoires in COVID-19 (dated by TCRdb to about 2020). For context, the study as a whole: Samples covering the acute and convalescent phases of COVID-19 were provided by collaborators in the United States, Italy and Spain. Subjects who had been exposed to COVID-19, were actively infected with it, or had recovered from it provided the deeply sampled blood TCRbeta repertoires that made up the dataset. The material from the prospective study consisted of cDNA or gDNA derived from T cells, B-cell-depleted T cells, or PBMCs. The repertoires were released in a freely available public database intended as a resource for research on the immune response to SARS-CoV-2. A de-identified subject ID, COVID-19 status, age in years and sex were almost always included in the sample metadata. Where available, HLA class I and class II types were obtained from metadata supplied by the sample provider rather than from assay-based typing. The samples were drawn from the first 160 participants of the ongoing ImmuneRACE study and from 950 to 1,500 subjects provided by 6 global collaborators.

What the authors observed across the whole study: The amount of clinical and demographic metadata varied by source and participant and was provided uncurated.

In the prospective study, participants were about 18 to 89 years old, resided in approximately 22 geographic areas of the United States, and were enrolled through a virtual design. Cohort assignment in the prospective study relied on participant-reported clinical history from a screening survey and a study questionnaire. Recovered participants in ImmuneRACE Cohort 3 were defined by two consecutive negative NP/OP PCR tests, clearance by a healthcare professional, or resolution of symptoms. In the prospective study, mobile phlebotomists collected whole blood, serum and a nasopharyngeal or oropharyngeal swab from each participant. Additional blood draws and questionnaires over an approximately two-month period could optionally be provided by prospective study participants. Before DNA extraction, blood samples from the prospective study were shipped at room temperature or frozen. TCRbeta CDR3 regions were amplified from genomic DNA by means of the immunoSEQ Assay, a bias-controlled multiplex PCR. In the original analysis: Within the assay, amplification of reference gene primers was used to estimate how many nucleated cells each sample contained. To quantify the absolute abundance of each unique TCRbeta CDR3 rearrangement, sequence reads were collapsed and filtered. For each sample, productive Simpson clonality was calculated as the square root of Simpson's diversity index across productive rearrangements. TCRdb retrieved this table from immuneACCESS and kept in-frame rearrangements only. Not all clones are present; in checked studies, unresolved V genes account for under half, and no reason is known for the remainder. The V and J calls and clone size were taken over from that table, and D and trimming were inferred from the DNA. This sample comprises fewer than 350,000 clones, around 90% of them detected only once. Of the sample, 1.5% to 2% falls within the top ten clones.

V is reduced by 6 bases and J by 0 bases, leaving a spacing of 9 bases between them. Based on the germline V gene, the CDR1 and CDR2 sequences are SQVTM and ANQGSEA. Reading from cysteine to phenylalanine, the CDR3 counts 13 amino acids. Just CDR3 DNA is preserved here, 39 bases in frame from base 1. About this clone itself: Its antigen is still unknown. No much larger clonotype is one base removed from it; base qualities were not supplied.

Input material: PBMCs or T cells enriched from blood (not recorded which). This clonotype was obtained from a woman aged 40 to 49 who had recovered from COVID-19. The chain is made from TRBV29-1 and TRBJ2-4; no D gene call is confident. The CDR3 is CSVEVSAKNIQYF. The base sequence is TGCAGCGTAGAGGTTTCAGCCAAAAACATTCAGTACTTC.